This TCR beta chain was identified in a study of CD8 T cells in ankylosing spondylitis. Findings and limits, study-wide: Prior literature has documented some motif variants in synovial fluid and blood from reactive arthritis. The clones that were linked to disease were reported to be significantly enriched in matched synovial fluid samples from ankylosing spondylitis patients. It appeared that ankylosing spondylitis blood was characterized by a TCR beta motif of under ten highly homologous variants. The authors found the disease-linked clones to be CD8+ and relatively rare in peripheral blood.

TCRdb processed the 5' RACE reads anew with MiXCR; each CDR3 protein has one entry. The data contain just under 350,000 distinct CDR3 sequences, under 15% of them singletons. Germline CDR1 and CDR2: MNHNS and SASEGT. V shed 6 bases, J shed 3 bases, and the junction held 6 bases outside the gene matches. CDR3 length: 16 residues. Concerning this clonotype itself: The antigen remains undetermined.

The chain links TRBV6-1 to TRBJ2-2; 11 bases map to TRBD1. The receptor's source is a male donor with ankylosing spondylitis or in good health (not recorded which). Sequencing was done on a sample of blood, either unsorted or a sorted T cell fraction (not recorded which). CDR3 loop: CASRSRDRGYTGELFF. CDR3 bases: TGTGCCAGCAGGTCCCGGGACAGGGGGTACACCGGGGAGCTGTTTTTT.